The T cell receptor beta chain described here comes from a study of human T cells and chemical hapten exposure. Using its own MiXCR run on the RACE reads, TCRdb lists one record per CDR3 protein. The data hold fewer than 400,000 distinct CDR3 sequences, with approximately 6.3% observed a single time. The time point: patch test 1, 2 weeks after DPC sensitization. Treatment reported: therapeutic diphenylcyclopropenone sensitization with weekly scalp DPC. Donors, patients with alopecia ranging from 18 to 70 years old and judged suitable for DPC, provided samples. V lost 3 bases and J lost 1, with 9 bases in between. Germline-derived CDR1 and CDR2 are LGHNA and YSLEER. This CDR3 comprises 14 residues.

V usage is TRBV4-3 and J usage is TRBJ1-1; TRBD1 might be the D (5 bases). This specimen consisted of whole blood, obtained in connection with sensitization to the hapten diphenylcyclopropenone (DPC). This sequence was found in a woman in her late teens or twenties with alopecia areata. Some clones in this sample may be carry-over from other donors' samples. This CDR3 is CASSHGHSNTEAFF. In DNA, the CDR3 is TGCGCCAGCAGCCACGGACACTCGAACACTGAAGCTTTCTTT.